This T cell receptor beta chain is drawn from a study of blood T cell repertoires in COVID-19. Overall study context: PBMCs, B-cell-depleted T cells, or T cells were the source of the cDNA or gDNA that made up the material.

As handled by the study authors: From reference gene primer amplification, estimates of nucleated cell counts were derived. Only in-frame clones appear in the TCRdb table, and some are missing; sequencing was by immunoSEQ multiplex PCR. Clone size and the V and J calls come from that table; the DNA yielded D and trimming. This repertoire shows about 260,000 clones, about 90% found once; its top ten account for roughly 3%. This clone was seen once. Trimming removed 2 bases at V and 4 bases at J, with 23 bases between. CDR3 length: 18 amino acids. CDR1 and CDR2 (germline): MDHEN, SYDVKM. Sample: PBMCs or T cells enriched from blood (not recorded which). This TCR came from a woman between 35 and 50 years old who had been exposed to COVID-19. This chain joins TRBV28 and TRBJ1-1, with a weak D call TRBD1 (6 bases). CDR3: CASSLIVAGAGIGTEAFF. CDR3 nucleotide sequence: TGTGCCAGCAGTTTAATTGTCGCGGGGGCGGGAATAGGCACTGAAGCTTTCTTT.